Below, 6 T cell receptor beta chains from the same sample are listed, as sequenced in a study of blood T cell repertoires in COVID-19. The method was immunoSEQ multiplex PCR; TCRdb's version includes in-frame clones alone and lacks a portion of them. This sample has approximately 90,000 clones, with 60% to 85% found just once. The sample taken for sequencing was peripheral blood. The receptors shown here come from a human donor in a cohort sampled during active COVID-19.

The chain combines TRBV28 with TRBJ2-6; a possible D gene is TRBD1 (5 bases). In germline, CDR1 is MDHEN, CDR2 SYDVKM. Trimming removed 7 bases from V and 4 bases from J, with 14 bases in between. The CDR3 loop spans 15 amino acids. The CDR3 DNA sequence: TGTGCCAGCAACTCTTTGGGGCGAGGGGCCAACGTCCTGACTTTC. It specifies CASNSLGRGANVLTF.

This clone was seen a few times. This chain links TRBV28 with TRBJ1-1; 7 bases map to TRBD1. Looked up from germline, CDR1 is MDHEN and CDR2 is SYDVKM. This CDR3 spans 12 amino acids. The V segment lost 6 bases and the J segment 7 bases; nucleotides outside the gene matches: 5. CDR3 sequence (DNA): TGTGCCAGCAGCCAGGACAGGAGTGAAGCTTTCTTT. It is translated as CASSQDRSEAFF.

This clone appeared once. The chain recombines TRBV11-3 with TRBJ2-1; perhaps TRBD1 as D (6 bases). The CDR3 length is 14 residues. The ends were cut back, 3 bases at V and 4 bases at J, with 10 bases in the middle. Germline V gene data show CDR1 as SGHNT and CDR2 as YENEEA. CDR3 protein: CASSFGDTYNEQFF. For the CDR3, the DNA is TGTGCCAGCAGCTTTGGGGACACATACAATGAGCAGTTCTTC.

In DNA form, the CDR3 reads TGTGCCACCAGTGACAGGACTAGCGGGAGTATCTACGAGCAGTACTTC. It translates to CATSDRTSGSIYEQYF. The chain uses TRBV24-1 and TRBJ2-7, with 13 bases fitting TRBD2. Germline loops: CDR1 KGHDR, CDR2 SFDVKD. Trimming cost V 4 bases and J 3 bases; bases outside gene matches: 5. The CDR3 has 16 amino acids.

The CDR3 loop reads CASSLASSGADYEQYF. CDR3 in DNA: TGCGCCAGCAGCTTGGCGAGTAGCGGGGCTGACTACGAGCAGTACTTC. This sequence joins TRBV5-1 and TRBJ2-7; 8 bases are a match to TRBD2. CDR1 and CDR2 from the germline V gene are SGHRS and YFSETQ. CDR3 size: 16 residues. The V segment lost 0 bases and the J segment 3 bases; nucleotides outside the gene matches: 8.

The chain carries TRBV27 and TRBJ2-1; D may be TRBD2 (7 bases). CDR1 MNHEY and CDR2 SMNVEV come from the germline V gene (reference sequence). V was pared by 3 bases and J by 6 bases, with 12 bases between. The CDR3 loop spans 14 amino acids. CDR3 coding DNA: TGTGCCAGCAGTTTTGGGGGGGCCCTCAATGAGCAGTTCTTC. This gives the protein CASSFGGALNEQFF.